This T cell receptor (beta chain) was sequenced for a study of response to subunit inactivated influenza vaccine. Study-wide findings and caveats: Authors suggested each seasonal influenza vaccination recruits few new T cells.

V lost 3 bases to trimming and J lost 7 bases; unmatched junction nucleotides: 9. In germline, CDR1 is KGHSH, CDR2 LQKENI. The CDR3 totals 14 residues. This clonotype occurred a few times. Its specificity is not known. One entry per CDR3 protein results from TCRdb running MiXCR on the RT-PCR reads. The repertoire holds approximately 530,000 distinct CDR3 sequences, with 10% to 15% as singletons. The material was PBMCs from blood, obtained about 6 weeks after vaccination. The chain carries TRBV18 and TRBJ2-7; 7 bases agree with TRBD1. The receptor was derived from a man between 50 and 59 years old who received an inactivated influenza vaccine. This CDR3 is CASSPGQRRVEQYF. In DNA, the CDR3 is TGTGCCAGCTCACCGGGACAGAGGAGAGTTGAGCAGTACTTC.